The 5 T cell receptor beta chains reported below all come from one sample, sequenced in a study of shared clonotypes between healthy human individuals. Profiling relied on immunoSEQ multiplex PCR, and the TCRdb table lists in-frame clones only, not all of them. The sample has approximately 320,000 clones, around 86% seen once. The specimen sequenced was memory CD8+ T cells sorted from blood. Subset indicated: CD45RO+ cells pooled with CCR7-negative TemRA cells. These receptors all stem from a man aged 18-30 years in good health.

This chain uses TRBV30 with TRBJ1-5; the D gene is possibly TRBD1 (5 bases). The CDR3 consists of 14 residues. Looked up from germline, CDR1 is GTSNPN and CDR2 is SVGIG (reference sequence). V dropped 6 bases and J dropped 0 bases, with 12 bases sitting between them. The chain's CDR3 is CACGTENSNQPQHF. As DNA, the CDR3 is TGTGCCTGTGGGACCGAGAATAGCAATCAGCCCCAGCATTTT.

The chain is built from TRBV4-3 and TRBJ2-5; a possible D gene is TRBD2 (6 bases). Germline V CDR1 and CDR2: LGHNA, YSLEER. The CDR3 has 14 amino acids. The V gene lost 4 bases and the J gene lost 5 bases, with 14 bases spanning the gap. The CDR3 sequence: CASSPWLGGETQYF. CDR3 DNA sequence: TGCGCCAGCAGCCCCTGGCTAGGAGGGGAGACCCAGTACTTC.

The V call is TRBV4-1, the J call TRBJ2-4; 10 bases fit TRBD2. The CDR3 is made up of 18 amino acids. J was trimmed by 0 bases and V by 1 base; bases with no gene match: 6. Germline loops: CDR1 MGHRA, CDR2 YSYEKL. CDR3 coding DNA: TGCGCCAGCAGCCAAGTTGCTAGCGGGAGTGGAGCCAAAAACATTCAGTACTTC. Translation: CASSQVASGSGAKNIQYF.

This clone was counted a single time. Other DNA sequences in the sample encode the same CDR3. The CDR3 nucleotides are TGTGCCAGCAGTTTAGGGACAGCAAATCAGCCCCAGCATTTT. It translates to CASSLGTANQPQHF. This chain links TRBV27 with TRBJ1-5; TRBD1 matches 7 bases. The CDR3 loop spans 14 amino acids. V lost 2 bases and J lost 4; bases outside the gene matches: 2. CDR1 MNHEY and CDR2 SMNVEV come from the germline V gene (reference sequence).

Concerning this clone: Distinct nucleotide sequences in the sample also encode this CDR3. The chain carries TRBV4-1 and TRBJ2-7; no firm D call. CDR1 is MGHRA and CDR2 is YSYEKL in the germline V gene. The CDR3 extends over 13 amino acids. The V and J ends lost 0 bases and 4 bases respectively, with 7 bases between them. In DNA form, the CDR3 reads TGCGCCAGCAGCCAAGATCTGGGGTACGAGCAGTACTTC. Its translation: CASSQDLGYEQYF.